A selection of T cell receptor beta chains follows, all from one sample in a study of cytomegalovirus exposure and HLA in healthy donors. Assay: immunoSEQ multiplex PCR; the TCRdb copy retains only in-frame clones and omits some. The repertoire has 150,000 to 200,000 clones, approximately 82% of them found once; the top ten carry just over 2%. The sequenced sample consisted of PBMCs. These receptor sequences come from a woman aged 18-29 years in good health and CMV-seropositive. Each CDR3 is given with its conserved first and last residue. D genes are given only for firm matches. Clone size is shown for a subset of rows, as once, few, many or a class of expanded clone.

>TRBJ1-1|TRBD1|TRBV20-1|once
CSAREGQVF
TGCAGTGCTAGAGAGGGACAGGTCTTT
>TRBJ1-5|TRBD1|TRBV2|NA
CASRRDRGEYLKGQPQHF
TGTGCCAGCAGAAGGGACAGGGGGGAATATTTGAAGGGTCAGCCCCAGCATTTT
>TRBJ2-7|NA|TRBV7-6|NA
CASSLSLGAPDF
TGTGCCAGCAGCTTATCCCTGGGAGCCCCAGACTTC
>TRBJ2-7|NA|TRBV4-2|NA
CASSQESGRNSHEQYF
TGTGCCAGCAGCCAAGAGTCAGGTCGCAATTCCCACGAGCAGTACTTC
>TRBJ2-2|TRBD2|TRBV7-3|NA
CASSPVAGRNTGELFF
TGTGCCAGCAGCCCCGTAGCGGGGCGGAACACCGGGGAGCTGTTTTTT
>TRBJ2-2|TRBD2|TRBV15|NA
CATSRGDLAGGPDTGELFF
TGTGCCACCAGCAGAGGGGATCTAGCGGGGGGGCCGGACACCGGGGAGCTGTTTTTT
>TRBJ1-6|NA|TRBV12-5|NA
CASGLQNSPLHF
TGTGCTAGTGGTTTGCAGAATTCACCCCTCCACTTT
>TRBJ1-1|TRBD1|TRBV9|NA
CASRGTGSKSGNTEAFF
TGTGCCAGCAGGGGGACAGGTTCTAAGAGCGGGAACACTGAAGCTTTCTTT
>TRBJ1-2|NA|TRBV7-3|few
CASYIGGGYTF
TGTGCCAGCTATATTGGGGGCGGCTACACCTTC
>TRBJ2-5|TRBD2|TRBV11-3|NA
CASSTGGQGETQYF
TGTGCCAGCAGCACGGGGGGGCAGGGAGAGACCCAGTACTTC
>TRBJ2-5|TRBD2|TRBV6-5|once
CASRGGAQETQYF
TGTGCCAGCCGGGGGGGGGCCCAAGAGACCCAGTACTTC
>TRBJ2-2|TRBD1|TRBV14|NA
CASSPTWTGGSRELFF
TGTGCCAGCAGCCCTACTTGGACAGGGGGTTCCCGGGAGCTGTTTTTT
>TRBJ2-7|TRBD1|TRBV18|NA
CASSPGQGEYEQYF
TGTGCCAGCTCACCCGGACAGGGGGAGTACGAGCAGTACTTC
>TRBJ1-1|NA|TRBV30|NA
CAWSWQGNTEAFF
TGTGCCTGGAGTTGGCAGGGTAACACTGAAGCTTTCTTT
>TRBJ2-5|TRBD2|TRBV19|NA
CASSPRTSGGQETQYF
TGTGCCAGTAGTCCGCGGACTAGCGGGGGCCAAGAGACCCAGTACTTC
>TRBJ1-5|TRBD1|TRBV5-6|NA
CASSTTGGEDQPQHF
TGTGCCAGCAGTACCACAGGGGGCGAAGATCAGCCCCAGCATTTT
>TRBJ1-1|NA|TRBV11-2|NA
CASSPGPRDGGMNTEAFF
TGTGCCAGCAGCCCCGGTCCGAGGGACGGGGGGATGAACACTGAAGCTTTCTTT